This TCR beta chain was obtained from a study of cytomegalovirus exposure and HLA in healthy donors (dated by TCRdb to the late 2010s). For the wider study: In an earlier analysis of under 750 of the donors, less than 350 Gb of sequence data and some 100 million unique TCR beta sequences from 150 million to 200 million T cells were reported. All discovery cohort repertoires had been generated using a single sequencing platform. HLA typing covered class I and class II loci at four-digit resolution. Roughly 5 DR-DQ haplotypes were handled as single units for association and clustering because linkage in the cohort was strong. Alongside the repertoire data, information on donor age, sex, ethnicity and CMV serostatus was compiled. An earlier analysis of approximately 500 of the donors applied high-throughput TCR beta sequencing to assess whether each TCR beta V gene segment acted as functional or pseudogenic. In the later analysis, no new phenotypic data were used to find candidate immune exposures; instead, reliance was placed on TCR beta sequences and their occurrence across donors. Genome-wide SNP genotypes for about 60% of the roughly 670 donors were used in a later genetic analysis, which treated that subset as a discovery cohort. Typing coverage varied by locus: roughly 629-640 donors for A, B, C, DRB1 and DQB1; some 520 for DQA1; about 570 for DPA1; roughly 450 for DPB1. The T cell repertoires of some 670 subjects were profiled by immunosequencing and related to cytomegalovirus serostatus. A later analysis re-examined previously published TCR beta repertoires from hundreds of donors and added high-resolution HLA genotyping to investigate patterns of TCR occurrence. Across around 400 genotyped donors of the cohort, an average of about 240,000 unique TCR beta nucleotide sequences per donor were sequenced, and 15% to 20% of those sequences were non-productive. Along with the roughly 670-subject first cohort, a separate validation cohort of over a hundred different subjects was used. An early release that covered 640 HLA-typed donors contained about 300 gigabases of sequencing data and tens of millions of unique TCR sequences. To predict cytomegalovirus infection status, the study brought together high-throughput TCR immunosequencing, statistical association of individual TCRs with disease status, and machine learning. The study aimed to test whether cataloging public T cell receptors could reveal signatures of past pathogen exposure. The genetic ancestry cluster associated with self-reported Caucasian donors included approximately 85% of the roughly 360 genotyped donors. Paper-wide results and their limitations: The presence/absence analyses assumed that sequencing depth was roughly uniform across donors, and that assumption may not be true. An earlier analysis of around 500 of the donors showed that most TCR beta V segments appeared in productive rearrangements either about 87% or about 30% of the time, which broadly matched IMGT annotations. At a false discovery rate of 0.05, a later analysis linked under 20,000 TCR beta sequences to specific HLA alleles. Compared with the approximately 710-donor mean, donors in an Asian-associated ancestry cluster had fewer N-insertions in productive TCRs, according to a later genetic analysis. A cluster of highly shared sequence variants was judged likely to represent a technical artifact of the sequencing pipeline. It was suggested by the authors that the approach could potentially be generalized to other disease states and immunological phenotypes. Strong co-occurrence of HLA alleles, especially DR and DQ, made assigning TCR associations to individual alleles difficult. The 87-base-pair reads could not distinguish some IMGT-functional V segments, including TRBV6-2 and TRBV6-3, so those segments were excluded. A later analysis found that most CMV-associated TCR beta chains appeared HLA-restricted, with HLA associations seemingly driven largely by CMV exposure. In a later analysis, HLA-associated TCR beta chains showed more clonal expansion and lower generation probabilities than non-associated chains that were equally common. A later genetic analysis associated a missense DCLRE1C variant with V-gene and J-gene trimming of TCR beta chains, and an independent cohort replicated the association. Cytomegalovirus status was reported to be diagnosed by the classifier with high specificity and sensitivity in both the original and validation cohorts. The study gave a list of about 150 TCR beta chains associated with cytomegalovirus. Because some donors lacked HLA typing at each locus, the association tests relied only on the typed subset. While some public TCRs were present in many individuals, most TCR sequences turned up only very rarely across donors. For the cohort, immune exposure information was limited to CMV serostatus. A later analysis reported that several top co-occurrence clusters appeared linked to parvovirus B19, influenza, CMV and Epstein-Barr virus. According to a later analysis, TCR association rates differed among HLA loci, with DRB1 alleles showing the most associated TCRs and HLA-C alleles showing the fewest. This cohort had only TCR beta chains sequenced, and the lack of alpha or paired-chain data limited which features could be detected. A further reported finding was that TCR beta sequences accurately predicted the HLA-A and HLA-B alleles for most subjects in the first cohort. Correlated functional status among segregating V segments might reflect linkage disequilibrium, but an unknown experimental factor could not be ruled out. Because counts were too low, 15 to 20 rarely observed V segments, including chromosome 9 orphons, were left out of the earlier analysis of several hundred of the donors. In vitro tests confirmed that a few of the cytomegalovirus-associated TCR beta chains recognize cytomegalovirus antigens.

The library was produced with the immunoSEQ multiplex PCR assay. A mixture of 60 forward primers for TCR Vbeta segments and 13 reverse primers for TCR Jbeta segments was used in the multiplex PCR. A multiplex PCR assay on genomic DNA amplified the CDR3 region of rearranged TCR beta genes. The amplified TCR beta libraries were sequenced on the Illumina HiSeq System as 87-base-pair reads. Per the original workflow: In a later analysis, 77 million or so unique TCR beta chains were counted across the 650 to 750 repertoires, and about 9.9 million of these chains were shared by at least two donors. A nearest-neighbor algorithm error-corrected the raw reads and collapsed the reads into unique sequences, merging closely related sequences to remove PCR and sequencing errors. V, D and J gene segments were assigned by aligning CDR3 sequences to IMGT reference sequences. Each retained sequence needed at least a six-nucleotide match to both a V gene segment and a J gene segment. A rearrangement was called productive if the CDR3 had no stop codons and remained in frame with V and J, and every other rearrangement was called non-productive. Following IMGT convention, CDR3 was defined as the stretch from the second conserved V-encoded cysteine up to the conserved J-encoded phenylalanine. The earlier analysis of 500 to 650 of the donors excluded any sequence lacking an unambiguous match to a single V gene segment. In an earlier analysis of around 600 of the donors, V segments were called functional above 56.7% productive rearrangements and were called segregating when the between-donor standard deviation exceeded 5%. A statistical classification framework was built to diagnose cytomegalovirus status from the catalog of TCR beta chain sequences. V and J gene assignment, in a later analysis, came from comparing TCR nucleotide sequences with IMGT/GENE-DB human TR gene sequences. Using the TCRdist pipeline, a later analysis assigned CDR3 sequences along with most-parsimonious VDJ recombination scenarios. In a later analysis, every TCR beta chain was defined by the combination of its CDR3 amino acid sequence and its V-gene family, and reads without a unique V-gene family were dropped. To address suspected cross-contamination and a sequencing artifact, a later analysis removed a few hundred highly shared, low-generation-probability nucleotide sequences. A later analysis calculated a clonal expansion index for each public chain from normalized within-repertoire ranks of inferred template counts. Generation probabilities in a later analysis came from a VDJ recombination model fitted to out-of-frame rearrangements, and those results were checked against IGoR. Hypergeometric tests were used in a later analysis to score TCR-TCR, TCR-HLA and TCR-CMV co-occurrence, with a repertoire-size bias correction applied to the TCR pairs. False discovery rates were estimated in a later analysis by permuting HLA or CMV assignments 20 times. In a later analysis, co-occurring TCRs were grouped using DBSCAN, with TCRdist sequence similarity added in when clustering inside HLA-allele-positive subsets. For co-occurrence clustering, repertoires with fewer than 30,000 or more than 120,000 public chains were excluded, along with five or six repertoires with anomalous nucleotide sharing. TCRdb holds this immuneACCESS table with in-frame rearrangements only. Some clones are missing; in checked studies, unresolved V genes explain under half, and the rest has no known cause. V and J calls and clone size are as listed in that table; D and trimming were resolved from the DNA. This sample gives 150,000 or so clones in total; about 85% of them show up just once. The top ten clonotypes cover 1.9% of the sample.

The germline V gene (reference sequence) provides CDR1 SGHKS and CDR2 YYEKEE. Between the V and J ends, shortened by 2 bases and 6 bases respectively, the junction contains 10 bases. The CDR3, cysteine through phenylalanine, is 13 amino acids long. The kept DNA is CDR3 alone, 39 bases in frame from the first base. The cohort was made up of roughly 670 healthy bone marrow donors. At the time of sampling, every cohort member was nominally healthy, though immune exposures that went unrecorded were likely present. The donor was CMV seronegative and belonged to the group of approximately 320 seronegative cohort members. Every donor gave a peripheral blood sample, and the peripheral blood mononuclear cells from that sample were used for TCR beta sequencing. The Qiagen DNeasy Blood Extraction Kit was used to extract genomic DNA from the blood cell samples. Concerning this clone itself: Its antigen is not yet known. No much larger clone is present one base from it, and per-base qualities are unavailable.

In this chain, TRBV5-5 is recombined with TRBJ2-3; a tentative D match to TRBD1 spans 5 bases. This TCR came from a man aged 18-30 years in good health and CMV-seronegative. The sequenced sample was PBMCs. The CDR3 region has the sequence CASSLPPGDTQYF. The sequence in DNA is TGTGCCAGCAGCTTACCCCCAGGGGATACGCAGTATTTT.